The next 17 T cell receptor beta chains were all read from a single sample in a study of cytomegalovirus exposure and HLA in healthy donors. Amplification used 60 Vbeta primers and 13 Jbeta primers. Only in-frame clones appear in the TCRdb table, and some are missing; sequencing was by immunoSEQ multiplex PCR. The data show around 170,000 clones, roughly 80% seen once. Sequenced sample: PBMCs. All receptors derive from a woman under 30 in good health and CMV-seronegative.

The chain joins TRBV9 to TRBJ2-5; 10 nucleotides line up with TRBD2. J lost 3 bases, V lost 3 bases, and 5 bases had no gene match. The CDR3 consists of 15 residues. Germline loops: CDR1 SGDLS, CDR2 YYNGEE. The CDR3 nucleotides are TGTGCCAGCAGCGAGAGCGGGAGGGCCGAAGAGACCCAGTACTTC. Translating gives CASSESGRAEETQYF.

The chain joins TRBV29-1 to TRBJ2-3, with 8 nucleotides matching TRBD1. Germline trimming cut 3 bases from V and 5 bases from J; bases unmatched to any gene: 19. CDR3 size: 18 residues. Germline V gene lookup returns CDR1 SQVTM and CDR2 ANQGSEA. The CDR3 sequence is CSVDPRAVLGQGGDTQYF. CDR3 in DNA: TGCAGCGTTGACCCCAGGGCGGTCCTTGGACAGGGAGGAGATACGCAGTATTTT.

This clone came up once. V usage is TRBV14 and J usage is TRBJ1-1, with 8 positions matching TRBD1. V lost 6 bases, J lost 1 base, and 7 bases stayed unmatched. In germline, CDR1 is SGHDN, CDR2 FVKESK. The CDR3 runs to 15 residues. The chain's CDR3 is CASRHTGGPNTEAFF. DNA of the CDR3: TGTGCCAGCAGACATACAGGGGGTCCGAACACTGAAGCTTTCTTT. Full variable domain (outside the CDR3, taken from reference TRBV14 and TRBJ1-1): EAGVTQFPSHSVIEKGQTVTLRCDPISGHDNLYWYRRVMGKEIKFLLHFVKESKQDESGMPNNRFLAERTGGTYSTLKVQPAELEDSGVYFCASRHTGGPNTEAFFGQGTRLTVV.

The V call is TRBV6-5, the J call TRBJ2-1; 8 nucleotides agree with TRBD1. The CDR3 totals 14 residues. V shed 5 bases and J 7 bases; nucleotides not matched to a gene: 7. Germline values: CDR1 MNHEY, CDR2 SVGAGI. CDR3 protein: CASSNNRDRNEQFF. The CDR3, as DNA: TGTGCCAGCAGTAATAACCGGGACAGGAATGAGCAGTTCTTC.

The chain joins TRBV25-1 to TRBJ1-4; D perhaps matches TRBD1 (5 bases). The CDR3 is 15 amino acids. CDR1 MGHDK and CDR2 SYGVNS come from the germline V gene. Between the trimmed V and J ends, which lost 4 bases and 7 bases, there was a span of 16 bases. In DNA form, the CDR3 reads TGTGCCAGCAGTGTGGGGCATGCGGGGGGTGAAAAACTGTTTTTT. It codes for CASSVGHAGGEKLFF.

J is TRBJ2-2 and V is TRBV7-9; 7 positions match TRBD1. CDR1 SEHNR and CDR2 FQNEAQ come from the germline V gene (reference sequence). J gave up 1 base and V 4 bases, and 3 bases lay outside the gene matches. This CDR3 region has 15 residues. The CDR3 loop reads CASSSGQENTGELFF. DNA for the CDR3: TGTGCCAGCAGCTCAGGACAGGAGAACACCGGGGAGCTGTTTTTT.

CDR3 nucleotides: TGTGCCAGCAGCTTAGCGCCGGGACTAGCGGGAGGAACAGATACGCAGTATTTT. Amino acid sequence: CASSLAPGLAGGTDTQYF. The chain carries TRBV7-2 and TRBJ2-3; 15 bases map to TRBD2. The V segment lost 0 bases and the J segment 3 bases; nucleotides outside the gene matches: 4. The CDR3 totals 18 residues. CDR1 SGHTA and CDR2 FQGNSA come from the germline V gene.

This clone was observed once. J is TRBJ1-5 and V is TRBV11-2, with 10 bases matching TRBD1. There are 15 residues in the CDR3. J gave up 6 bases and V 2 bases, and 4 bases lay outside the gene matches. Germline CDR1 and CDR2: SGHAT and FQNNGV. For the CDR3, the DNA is TGTGCCAGCAGCTTAACCGGGACAGGGGTTCAGCCCCAGCATTTT. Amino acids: CASSLTGTGVQPQHF.

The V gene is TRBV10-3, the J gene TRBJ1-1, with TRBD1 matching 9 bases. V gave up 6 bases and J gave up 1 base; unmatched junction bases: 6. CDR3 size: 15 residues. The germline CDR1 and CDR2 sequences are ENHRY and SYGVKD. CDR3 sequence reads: CAIRMDRGGNTEAFF. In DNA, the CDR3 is TGTGCCATCAGGATGGACAGGGGCGGGAACACTGAAGCTTTCTTT.

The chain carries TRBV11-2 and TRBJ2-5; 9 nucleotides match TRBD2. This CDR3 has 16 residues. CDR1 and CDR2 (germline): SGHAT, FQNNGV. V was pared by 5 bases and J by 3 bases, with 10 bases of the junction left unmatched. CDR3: CASSPPGSSGEETQYF. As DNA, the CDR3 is TGTGCCAGCAGCCCCCCCGGGTCTAGCGGGGAAGAGACCCAGTACTTC. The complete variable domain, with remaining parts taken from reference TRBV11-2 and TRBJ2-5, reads EAGVAQSPRYKIIEKRQSVAFWCNPISGHATLYWYQQILGQGPKLLIQFQNNGVVDDSQLPKDRFSAERLKGVDSTLKIQPAKLEDSAVYLCASSPPGSSGEETQYFGPGTRLLVL.

CDR3 coding DNA: TGTGCCAGCAGTGAAGCGCGCGGGAGCCAAATCAATACGCAGTATTTT. Amino acids: CASSEARGSQINTQYF. The chain is built from TRBV2 and TRBJ2-3; 7 bases line up with TRBD2. From germline, CDR1 is SNHLY and CDR2 FYNNEI. J lost 7 bases, V lost 0 bases, and 10 bases had no gene match. The CDR3 has 16 residues.

The DNA for the CDR3 is TGTGCCAGTAGTCGGGGGGGACAGAACTATGGCTACACCTTC. This encodes CASSRGGQNYGYTF. This sequence joins TRBV19 and TRBJ1-2; 7 positions agree with TRBD1. CDR3 size: 14 residues. With V trimmed by 5 bases and J by 2 bases, 5 bases remained unmatched. Germline CDR1 LNHDA, CDR2 SQIVND (reference sequence).

The CDR3 DNA is TGTGCCAGCTCCCTTACAGGGTTTGAAGCTTTCTTT. Translation gives CASSLTGFEAFF. The V call is TRBV18, the J call TRBJ1-1, with D possibly being TRBD1 (6 bases). V shed 6 bases and J shed 7 bases, with 12 bases lying between them. From germline, CDR1 is KGHSH and CDR2 LQKENI. The CDR3 runs 12 residues. Full variable domain (rest looked up from reference TRBV18 and TRBJ1-1): NAGVMQNPRHLVRRRGQEARLRCSPMKGHSHVYWYRQLPEEGLKFMVYLQKENIIDESGMPKERFSAEFPKEGPSILRIQQVVRGDSAAYFCASSLTGFEAFFGQGTRLTVV.

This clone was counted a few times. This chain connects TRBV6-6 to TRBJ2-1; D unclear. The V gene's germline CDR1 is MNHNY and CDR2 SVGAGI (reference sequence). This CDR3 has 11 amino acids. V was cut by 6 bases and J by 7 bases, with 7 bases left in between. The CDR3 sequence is CASSYTNEQFF. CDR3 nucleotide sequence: TGTGCCAGCAGCTATACGAATGAGCAGTTCTTC.

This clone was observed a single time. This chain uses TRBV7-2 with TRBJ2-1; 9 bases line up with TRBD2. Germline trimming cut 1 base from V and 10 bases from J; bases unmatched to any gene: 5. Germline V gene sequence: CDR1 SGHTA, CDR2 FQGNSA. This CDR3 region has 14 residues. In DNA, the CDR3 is TGTGCCAGCAGCTTAGGGCTAGCGGGATACGAGCAGTTCTTC. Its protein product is CASSLGLAGYEQFF.

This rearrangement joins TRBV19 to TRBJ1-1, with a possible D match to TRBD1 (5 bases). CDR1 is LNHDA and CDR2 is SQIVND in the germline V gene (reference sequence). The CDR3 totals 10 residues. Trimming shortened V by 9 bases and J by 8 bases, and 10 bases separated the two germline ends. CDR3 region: CASGGAEAFF. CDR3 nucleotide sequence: TGTGCCAGCGGTGGGGCAGAAGCTTTCTTT. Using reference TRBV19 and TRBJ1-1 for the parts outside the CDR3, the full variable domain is DGGITQSPKYLFRKEGQNVTLSCEQNLNHDAMYWYRQDPGQGLRLIYYSQIVNDFQKGDIAEGYSVSREKKESFPLTVTSAQKNPTAFYLCASGGAEAFFGQGTRLTVV.

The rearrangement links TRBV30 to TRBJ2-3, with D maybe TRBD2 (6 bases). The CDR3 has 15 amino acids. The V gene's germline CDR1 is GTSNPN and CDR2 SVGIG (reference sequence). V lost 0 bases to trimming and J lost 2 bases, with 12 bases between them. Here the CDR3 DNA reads TGTGCCTGGAGTGTTGGCAGCGGGCACACAGATACGCAGTATTTT. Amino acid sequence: CAWSVGSGHTDTQYF.